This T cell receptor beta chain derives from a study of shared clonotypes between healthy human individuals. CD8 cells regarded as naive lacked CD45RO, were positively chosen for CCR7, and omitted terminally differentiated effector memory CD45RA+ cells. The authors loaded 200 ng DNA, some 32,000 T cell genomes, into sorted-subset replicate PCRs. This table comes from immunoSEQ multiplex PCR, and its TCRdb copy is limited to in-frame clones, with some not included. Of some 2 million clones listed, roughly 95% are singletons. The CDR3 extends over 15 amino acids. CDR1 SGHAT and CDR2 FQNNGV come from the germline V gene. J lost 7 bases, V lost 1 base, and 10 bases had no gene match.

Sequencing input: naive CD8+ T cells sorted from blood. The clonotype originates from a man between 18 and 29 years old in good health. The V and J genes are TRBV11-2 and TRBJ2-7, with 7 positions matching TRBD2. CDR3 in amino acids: CASSLGASGDTEQYF. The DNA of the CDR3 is TGTGCCAGCAGCTTAGGCGCTAGCGGTGATACGGAGCAGTACTTC.